Described below is a single TCR beta chain sequence and its context. The antigen remains unidentified. The data were taken from a study of human T cells and chemical hapten exposure. Findings of the study overall: Donors in the study had alopecia, meaning their immune response may differ from healthy people's.

TCRdb recomputed calls from the RACE reads with MiXCR, one row per CDR3 protein. The data show 150,000 to 200,000 distinct CDR3 sequences, with roughly 30% seen just once and 2.9% held by the top ten. Time point meaning: pre-sensitization, week 0. Indicated treatment: therapeutic diphenylcyclopropenone sensitization with weekly scalp DPC. Per the germline V gene, CDR1 is LGHNA and CDR2 is YSLEER. V lost 2 bases and J lost 0, with 13 bases in between. The length of the CDR3 is 16 residues. The receptor's source is a woman aged 30 to 39 with alopecia areata. Some clones in this sample may be carry-over from other donors' samples. Here the sequenced sample was whole blood, taken in connection with sensitization to the hapten diphenylcyclopropenone (DPC). The rearrangement joins TRBV4-3 to TRBJ1-1; D gene uncertain. The CDR3 DNA reads TGCGCCAGCAGCCAATTCCGGCAGGTCATGAACACTGAAGCTTTCTTT. Its protein product is CASSQFRQVMNTEAFF.